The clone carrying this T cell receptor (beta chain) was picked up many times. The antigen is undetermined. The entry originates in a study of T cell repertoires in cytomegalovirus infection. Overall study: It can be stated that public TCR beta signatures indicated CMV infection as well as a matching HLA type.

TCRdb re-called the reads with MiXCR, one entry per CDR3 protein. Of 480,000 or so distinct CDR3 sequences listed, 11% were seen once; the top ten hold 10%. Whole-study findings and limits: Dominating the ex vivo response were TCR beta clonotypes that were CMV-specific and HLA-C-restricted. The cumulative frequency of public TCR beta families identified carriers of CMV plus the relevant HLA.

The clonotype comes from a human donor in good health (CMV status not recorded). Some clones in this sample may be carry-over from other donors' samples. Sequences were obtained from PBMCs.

The CDR3 reads CASSGTVDSNQPQHF. DNA of the CDR3: TGTGCCAGCAGTGGGACAGTCGATAGCAATCAGCCCCAGCATTTT. This sequence joins TRBV2 and TRBJ1-5; D might be TRBD1 (6 bases). There are 15 residues in the CDR3. Trimming left V 4 bases short and J 0 bases short, with 10 bases between. Per the germline V gene, CDR1 is SNHLY and CDR2 is FYNNEI.